Listed below are T cell receptor beta chains from one sample, sequenced in a study of post-analysis software for immune sequencing data. TCRdb ran MiXCR on the PCR reads and lists one entry per CDR3 protein. This table has some 690,000 distinct CDR3 sequences, 55% to 70% appearing once. The sequencing sample was made of blood. The receptor source for this set is a girl aged 2-10 years with multiple sclerosis. Each CDR3 is given with its conserved first and last residue. D genes are given only for firm matches. The size of a clone is reported for some rows only, either as once, few or many, or as a class for expanded clones.

d_call j_call v_call clone_size cdr3_aa cdr3_nt
TRBD1 TRBJ2-5 TRBV6-1 NA CASSGNTGGIGETQYF TGTGCCAGCAGTGGAAACACAGGGGGCATTGGTGAGACCCAGTACTTC
NA TRBJ2-1 TRBV27 NA CASSLRGRDEQFF TGTGCCAGCAGTTTAAGGGGAAGGGATGAGCAGTTCTTC
TRBD2 TRBJ2-1 TRBV7-3 few CASSPRLAGRDEQFF TGTGCCAGCAGCCCCAGACTAGCGGGGAGGGATGAGCAGTTCTTC
NA TRBJ2-5 TRBV3-1 NA CASSQEAVAFWRPQETQYF TGTGCCAGCAGCCAAGAAGCCGTTGCGTTCTGGCGGCCTCAAGAGACCCAGTACTTC
TRBD2 TRBJ2-5 TRBV6-6 NA CASTGSGEQETQYF TGTGCCAGTACTGGTAGCGGGGAACAAGAGACCCAGTACTTC
TRBD1 TRBJ1-5 TRBV6-6 few CASRQLQDRDNQPQHF TGTGCCAGCAGACAACTCCAGGACAGGGATAATCAGCCCCAGCATTTT
TRBD2 TRBJ2-3 TRBV4-3 few CASGAGGRVPSSGGDTQYF TGCGCCAGCGGCGCAGGGGGCCGCGTGCCGTCTAGCGGGGGGGATACGCAGTATTTT
NA TRBJ2-7 TRBV10-3 NA CAIWDGQYEQYF TGTGCCATCTGGGACGGGCAATACGAGCAGTACTTC
NA TRBJ2-1 TRBV29-1 NA CSVAGLWGDAGVQFF TGCAGCGTTGCGGGTCTGTGGGGTGATGCGGGTGTGCAGTTCTTC
TRBD2 TRBJ2-3 TRBV7-2 NA CASSLAAASGVTDTQYF TGTGCCAGCAGCTTAGCAGCGGCTAGCGGGGTCACAGATACGCAGTATTTT
NA TRBJ1-2 TRBV6-2/TRBV6-3 NA CASSPQTGNYGYTF TGTGCCAGCAGTCCTCAGACAGGCAACTATGGCTACACCTTC
TRBD2 TRBJ2-7 TRBV4-2 NA CASSQVRDYLYEQYF TGTGCCAGCAGCCAAGTCCGGGACTACCTATACGAGCAGTACTTC
TRBD1 TRBJ1-2 TRBV7-2 NA CASSRQGLPGYTF TGTGCCAGCAGCCGACAGGGTCTTCCTGGCTACACCTTC
TRBD2 TRBJ2-7 TRBV3-1 NA CASSQVRSGRNEQYF TGTGCCAGCAGCCAAGTTAGGAGCGGGAGGAACGAGCAGTACTTC
TRBD2 TRBJ2-1 TRBV6-2/TRBV6-3 NA CASTGNSGFTHNEQFF TGTGCCAGCACAGGGAATAGCGGGTTTACCCACAATGAGCAGTTCTTC
TRBD1 TRBJ2-3 TRBV5-1 NA CASSLRGQGPTDTQYF TGCGCCAGCAGCTTGCGGGGACAGGGTCCCACAGATACGCAGTATTTT